These 20 T cell receptor beta chains originate from one sample sequenced in a study of T cell responses to AZD1222 COVID-19 vaccine (dated by TCRdb to 2020 to 2023). The library relied on the immunoSEQ multiplex PCR assay. TCRdb mirrors the immuneACCESS table, restricted to in-frame sequences. Some clones are absent from its copies; in checked studies, under half trace to an unresolved V gene, and the reason for the others is unknown. Present in this sample are more than 150,000 clones, roughly 93% of which were seen just once. The biggest ten clones account for 0.99% of the sample. In the paper's terms, the time point label means: baseline before first vaccination. The sequencing here drew on peripheral blood, taken on day 0 of AZD1222 vaccination. The receptors come from an adult in good health.

The DNA for the CDR3 is TGTGCCAGCACCATAACGAGAGTGGACGCCGGGGAGCTGTTTTTT. Protein product: CASTITRVDAGELFF. V and J are TRBV7-2 and TRBJ2-2; no reliable D call. The CDR3 spans 15 residues. The ends were cut back, 7 bases at V and 6 bases at J, with 18 bases in the middle. Germline CDR1 reads SGHTA; CDR2 reads FQGNSA.

This clone was observed once. The rearrangement links TRBV5-4 to TRBJ1-5, with 7 nucleotides matching TRBD1. The V gene end was trimmed by 0 bases and the J gene end by 4 bases; junction bases not matched to a gene: 4. The germline CDR1 and CDR2 sequences are SGHNT and YYREEE (reference sequence). This CDR3 comprises 15 residues. DNA for the CDR3: TGTGCCAGCAGCTTGGGACCAGGGGGTAATCAGCCCCAGCATTTT. Translated, it gives CASSLGPGGNQPQHF.

V and J are TRBV5-6 and TRBJ1-2; D is ambiguous. The V gene's germline CDR1 is SGHDT and CDR2 YYEEEE. Between the trimmed V and J ends, which lost 4 bases and 7 bases, there was a span of 14 bases. This CDR3 has 13 amino acids. CDR3 DNA: TGTGCCAGCAGCCGCGTGGGGTTTGGTGGCTACACCTTC. Translation gives CASSRVGFGGYTF. The variable domain in full, with the rest retrieved from reference TRBV5-6 and TRBJ1-2, is DAGVTQSPTHLIKTRGQQVTLRCSPKSGHDTVSWYQQALGQGPQFIFQYYEEEERQRGNFPDRFSGHQFPNYSSELNVNALLLGDSALYLCASSRVGFGGYTFGSGTRLTVV.

V and J are TRBV10-1 and TRBJ2-7; the D call may be TRBD1 or TRBD2 (5 bases each). This CDR3 is built from 13 residues. Trimming took off 6 bases at V and 7 bases at J, with 16 bases between the two ends. Germline loops: CDR1 WNHNN, CDR2 SYGVQD (reference sequence). The CDR3 DNA sequence: TGCGCCAGCAGCGGGACCGGCTGGGGGGAGCAGTACTTC. The encoded protein is CASSGTGWGEQYF.

This sequence joins TRBV27 and TRBJ2-7; D unresolved. The length of the CDR3 is 13 residues. With 3 bases removed from V and 2 bases from J, the gap between germline ends came to 8 bases. From germline, CDR1 is MNHEY and CDR2 SMNVEV (reference sequence). The CDR3, as DNA: TGTGCCAGCAGTTTTAGCCCCGCCTACGAGCAGTACTTC. Protein sequence: CASSFSPAYEQYF.

The V gene is TRBV15, the J gene TRBJ1-1; the D gene is possibly TRBD1 (6 bases). Germline loops: CDR1 LNHNV, CDR2 YYDKDF (reference sequence). The CDR3 covers 17 residues. The V and J ends lost 0 bases and 0 bases respectively, with 14 bases between them. CDR3 nucleotides: TGTGCCACCAGCAGAGAGGCAGGGGATGGGATGAACACTGAAGCTTTCTTT. As protein: CATSREAGDGMNTEAFF.

This sequence joins TRBV14 and TRBJ2-5, with a weak D call TRBD2 (6 bases). The CDR3 has 16 amino acids. V lost 1 base and J lost 4, with 16 bases in between. Looked up from germline, CDR1 is SGHDN and CDR2 is FVKESK. The CDR3 DNA reads as TGTGCCAGCAGCCAAGGTGTATTGTTGGGGGGAGAGACCCAGTACTTC. As protein: CASSQGVLLGGETQYF. Supplemented by reference TRBV14 and TRBJ2-5, the full variable domain reads EAGVTQFPSHSVIEKGQTVTLRCDPISGHDNLYWYRRVMGKEIKFLLHFVKESKQDESGMPNNRFLAERTGGTYSTLKVQPAELEDSGVYFCASSQGVLLGGETQYFGPGTRLLVL.

On this clone: Other DNA sequences from this sample encode an identical CDR3 as well. The chain joins TRBV6-2 or TRBV6-3 to TRBJ2-2; D remains unclear. CDR1 and CDR2 from the germline V gene are MNHEY and SVGEGT. With 0 bases removed from V and 6 bases from J, the gap between germline ends came to 11 bases. This CDR3 spans 15 amino acids. The CDR3 protein is CASSYSLGRAGELFF. The CDR3, as DNA: TGTGCCAGCAGTTACTCGCTAGGTCGGGCCGGGGAGCTGTTTTTT.

The chain has TRBV5-4 and TRBJ2-5; weak D call: TRBD1 (6 bases). CDR1 SGHNT and CDR2 YYREEE come from the germline V gene (reference sequence). The CDR3 totals 15 residues. The germline V and J ends were trimmed by 4 bases and 1 base, with 14 bases remaining between them. CDR3 nucleotide sequence: TGTGCCAGCAGCGGCATCAGGGGAAGCCAAGAGACCCAGTACTTC. It yields the protein CASSGIRGSQETQYF.

The chain carries TRBV28 and TRBJ1-1; the D gene is possibly TRBD1 (5 bases). The CDR3 has 14 amino acids. Between the trimmed V and J ends, which lost 6 bases and 7 bases, there was a span of 18 bases. Germline-derived CDR1 and CDR2 are MDHEN and SYDVKM. In DNA form, the CDR3 reads TGTGCCAGCAGCCCCGGACGGGGACCATATGAAGCTTTCTTT. Protein product: CASSPGRGPYEAFF.

This clone came up a few times. As DNA, the CDR3 is TGTGCCAGCAGTCGAACTAGCGGCTCGAACACCGGGGAGCTGTTTTTT. Protein: CASSRTSGSNTGELFF. The V and J genes are TRBV6-6 and TRBJ2-2; 8 nucleotides line up with TRBD2. V lost 5 bases and J lost 0; bases outside the gene matches: 5. CDR1 and CDR2 from the germline V gene are MNHNY and SVGAGI (reference sequence). The CDR3 runs 16 residues.

The chain has TRBV5-5 and TRBJ2-7, with D maybe TRBD1 (5 bases). The germline V gene encodes CDR1 SGHKS and CDR2 YYEKEE (reference sequence). Trimming took off 3 bases at V and 3 bases at J, with 22 bases between the two ends. CDR3 size: 17 residues. The CDR3 DNA reads TGTGCCAGCAGCTGGCCGTTTAAGGGCGCAGGGATCTACGAGCAGTACTTC. Protein product: CASSWPFKGAGIYEQYF.

In this sample, this clone turned up a few times. The chain combines TRBV2 with TRBJ2-7; 10 nucleotides align to TRBD1. This CDR3 spans 14 amino acids. V lost 8 bases to trimming and J lost 4 bases; unmatched junction nucleotides: 8. The V gene's germline CDR1 is SNHLY and CDR2 FYNNEI. DNA of the CDR3: TGTGCCAGCGGACCGGGACAGGGGTTATACGAGCAGTACTTC. Amino acids: CASGPGQGLYEQYF.

The chain joins TRBV7-2 to TRBJ1-5, with D uncertain. The V and J ends lost 3 bases and 7 bases respectively, with 4 bases between them. Germline V gene lookup returns CDR1 SGHTA and CDR2 FQGNSA. The CDR3 has 11 amino acids. The CDR3 spells CASSLGQPQHF. CDR3 DNA sequence: TGTGCCAGCAGCTTGGGGCAGCCCCAGCATTTT.

The chain has TRBV19 and TRBJ2-3, with D uncertain. Trimming removed 3 bases at V and 5 bases at J, with 9 bases between. This CDR3 has 13 residues. The V gene's germline CDR1 is LNHDA and CDR2 SQIVND (reference sequence). The CDR3 reads CASSMGGEDTQYF. CDR3 DNA sequence: TGTGCCAGTAGTATGGGTGGGGAAGATACGCAGTATTTT.

This sequence joins TRBV12-3 or TRBV12-4 and TRBJ1-3; D is unresolved. The CDR3 is made up of 12 amino acids. Trimming removed 10 bases at V and 0 bases at J, with 7 bases between. CDR3 region: CATSPSGNTIYF. In DNA form, the CDR3 reads TGTGCCACCAGCCCCTCTGGAAACACCATATATTTT.

This clone was seen once. This chain connects TRBV3-1 (or the pseudogene TRBV3-2) to TRBJ1-1, with unresolved D. This CDR3 spans 13 amino acids. The germline CDR1 and CDR2 sequences are LGHDT and YNNKEL (reference sequence). V was cut by 3 bases and J by 1 base, with 6 bases left in between. DNA of the CDR3: TGTGCCAGCAGCCATTATGGGAACACTGAAGCTTTCTTT. The encoded protein is CASSHYGNTEAFF.

This sequence joins TRBV6-5 and TRBJ2-5; TRBD1 agrees at 9 bases. V trimming: 7 bases; J trimming: 5 bases; junction bases outside the gene matches: 5. Germline CDR1 reads MNHEY; CDR2 reads SVGAGI. This CDR3 spans 13 amino acids. CDR3 coding DNA: TGTGCCAGCAACAGGGACAGGGATGAGACCCAGTACTTC. Translation gives CASNRDRDETQYF.

The CDR3 DNA is TGTGCCAGCACTCCGGAATCTCCGGAGACTAGCCTCCACGAGCAGTACTTC. It is translated as CASTPESPETSLHEQYF. V usage is TRBV28 and J usage is TRBJ2-7; 7 positions match TRBD2. The CDR3 sequence is 17 residues long. V lost 7 bases, J lost 5 bases, and 20 bases stayed unmatched. Germline CDR1 MDHEN, CDR2 SYDVKM.

The V gene is TRBV11-2, the J gene TRBJ1-2; D is ambiguous. Germline V lookup: CDR1 SGHAT, CDR2 FQNNGV. Trimming left V 5 bases short and J 3 bases short, with 16 bases between. This CDR3 has 15 amino acids. This chain's CDR3 is CASSPTGRPHYGYTF. CDR3 DNA sequence: TGTGCCAGCAGCCCTACCGGCCGGCCGCACTATGGCTACACCTTC.